This T cell receptor (beta chain) was sequenced for a study of blood T cell repertoires in COVID-19. Data came from immunoSEQ multiplex PCR; TCRdb stores just in-frame clones and leaves some out. Of 300,000 to 400,000 clones listed, over 75% are singletons. Each recovered donor of Cohort 3 presented with two negative PCRs, clearance, or symptom resolution. V was clipped by 6 bases and J by 5 bases; unmatched bases: 6. The germline V gene encodes CDR1 MDHEN and CDR2 SYDVKM. The CDR3 is 14 residues long. This clonotype was obtained from a man younger than 30 who had recovered from COVID-19. The genes are TRBV28 and TRBJ1-2; 10 bases align to TRBD1. The specimen sequenced was PBMCs or T cells enriched from blood (not recorded which). CDR3 sequence (DNA): TGTGCCAGCAGCCCGACAGGGGGCGTATATGGCTACACCTTC. This translates into CASSPTGGVYGYTF.